This TCR beta chain derives from a study of cytomegalovirus exposure and HLA in healthy donors. The study ran its PCR with 60 Vbeta and 13 Jbeta primers. The assay was immunoSEQ multiplex PCR, and TCRdb's table has in-frame clones only and misses some. The table includes 200,000 to 250,000 clones, around 84% detected once. The V gene end was trimmed by 2 bases and the J gene end by 5 bases; junction bases not matched to a gene: 3. There are 14 residues in the CDR3. CDR1 is GTSNPN, CDR2 SVGIG, per germline (reference sequence). Material: PBMCs. V gene TRBV30 combines with J gene TRBJ1-4, with TRBD1 matching 9 bases. The origin of this receptor is a girl aged 2 to 9 in good health and CMV-seronegative. The CDR3 DNA follows: TGTGCCTGGAGTACGACAGGGGGGAATGAAAAACTGTTTTTT. The encoded protein is CAWSTTGGNEKLFF.